This T cell receptor (beta chain) was found in a study of shared clonotypes between healthy human individuals. Concerning this clone: Its cognate antigen is unknown.

Libraries were prepared by immunoSEQ multiplex PCR; TCRdb keeps only in-frame clonotypes and omits some of them. The sample records some 660,000 clones, 60% to 75% being singletons. Study findings and constraints: The four-donor shared clonotypes exceeded non-shared clonotypes in generation probability, with non-shared ones scoring lower.

The sequencing sample was made of memory CD4+ T cells sorted from blood. The subset is: CD45RA-negative fraction. The sequence was obtained from a woman aged 30 to 39 in good health.

This chain's CDR3 is CASWGPYNEQFF. The CDR3 coding sequence is TGTGCCAGCTGGGGGCCCTACAATGAGCAGTTCTTC. The J gene is TRBJ2-1, the V gene TRBV27; perhaps TRBD1 as D (6 bases). Deletions cut 8 bases from V and 2 bases from J, with 7 bases between. This CDR3 contains 12 residues. Germline-derived CDR1 and CDR2 are MNHEY and SMNVEV (reference sequence).